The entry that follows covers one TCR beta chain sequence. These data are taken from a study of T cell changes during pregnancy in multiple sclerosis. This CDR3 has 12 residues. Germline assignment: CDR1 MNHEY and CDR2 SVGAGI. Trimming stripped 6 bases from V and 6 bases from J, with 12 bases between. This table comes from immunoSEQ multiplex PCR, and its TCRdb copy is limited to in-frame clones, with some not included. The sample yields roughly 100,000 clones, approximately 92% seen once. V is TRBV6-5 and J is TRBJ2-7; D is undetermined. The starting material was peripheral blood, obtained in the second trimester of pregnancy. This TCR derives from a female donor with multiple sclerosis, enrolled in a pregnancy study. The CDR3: CASSQPPGEQYF. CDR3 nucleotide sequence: TGTGCCAGCAGCCAACCCCCGGGCGAGCAGTACTTC.